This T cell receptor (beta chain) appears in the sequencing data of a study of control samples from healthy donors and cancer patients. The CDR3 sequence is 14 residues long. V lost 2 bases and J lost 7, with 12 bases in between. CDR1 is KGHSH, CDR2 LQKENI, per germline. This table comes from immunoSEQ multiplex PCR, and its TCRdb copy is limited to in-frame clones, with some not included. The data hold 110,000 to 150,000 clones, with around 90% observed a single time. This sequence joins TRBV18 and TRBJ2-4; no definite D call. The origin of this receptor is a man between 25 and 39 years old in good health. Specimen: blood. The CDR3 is CASSPGRVGNIQYF. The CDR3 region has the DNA TGTGCCAGCTCACCAGGACGGGTGGGCAACATTCAGTACTTC.